A selection of T cell receptor beta chains follows, all from one sample in a study of blood T cell repertoires in COVID-19. Generated by immunoSEQ multiplex PCR, the TCRdb table keeps only in-frame clones and is missing some. This table holds around 100,000 clones, roughly 88% found once. Material for sequencing was peripheral blood. The origin of the receptors is a human donor in a cohort sampled during active COVID-19. Each CDR3 is given with its conserved first and last residue. D genes are given only for firm matches. Only some rows state a clone size, as once, few, many or a class for expanded clones.

>TRBV7-2|.|TRBJ1-1|TRBD1
CASSRGTANTEAFF
TGTGCCAGCAGCCGCGGGACAGCCAACACTGAAGCTTTCTTT
>TRBV6-1|few|TRBJ2-7|.
CASSEARASDPYEQYF
TGTGCCAGCAGTGAAGCGAGGGCTAGCGATCCCTACGAGCAGTACTTC
>TRBV30|.|TRBJ1-5|TRBD1
CAWNGGQGANQPQHF
TGTGCCTGGAACGGCGGACAGGGAGCCAATCAGCCCCAGCATTTT
>TRBV19|.|TRBJ1-4|TRBD1
CASTPRTGLNEKLFF
TGTGCCAGTACCCCACGGACAGGGCTTAATGAAAAACTGTTTTTT
>TRBV27|.|TRBJ2-1|TRBD1
CASIQTGGNYNEQFF
TGTGCCAGCATCCAGACAGGGGGCAACTACAATGAGCAGTTCTTC
>TRBV28|once|TRBJ1-2|.
CASSLVGRGVYGYTF
TGTGCCAGCAGTTTAGTAGGCAGGGGAGTCTATGGCTACACCTTC
>TRBV5-4|.|TRBJ2-1|.
CASSLVLVGEQFF
TGTGCCAGCAGCTTGGTCCTAGTGGGTGAGCAGTTCTTC
>TRBV19|.|TRBJ1-4|TRBD1
CASSLGQDREKLFF
TGTGCCAGTAGTCTCGGACAGGACCGCGAAAAACTGTTTTTT
>TRBV4-3|once|TRBJ2-2|.
CASSQDGAAGFPGELFF
TGCGCCAGCAGCCAAGATGGGGCGGCGGGATTTCCCGGGGAGCTGTTTTTT
>TRBV5-1|.|TRBJ2-2|.
CASSLVVGAPGELFF
TGCGCCAGCAGCTTGGTGGTGGGGGCGCCCGGGGAGCTGTTTTTT